The clone carrying this T cell receptor beta chain appeared a few times. The antigen is undetermined. This CDR3 is built from 13 residues. Germline V gives CDR1 SEHNR, CDR2 FQNEAQ (reference sequence). V gave up 3 bases and J gave up 5 bases, with 11 bases separating them. The data belong to a study of cytomegalovirus exposure and HLA in healthy donors. Study findings and constraints: In vitro testing confirmed a few CMV-associated chains as specific for CMV antigens. Accurate predictions that matched the HLA-A and HLA-B alleles of most subjects were reportedly made from TCR beta sequences.

Each donor was healthy, and each was a bone marrow donor. Primers: 60 Vbeta forward and 13 Jbeta reverse. The repertoire was sequenced with immunoSEQ multiplex PCR; TCRdb's copy has only in-frame clones and lacks some. The table records tens of thousands of clones, over 75% of them present only once. The chain joins TRBV7-9 to TRBJ2-7; tentatively, D is TRBD2 (5 bases). This receptor was identified in a male donor in good health and CMV-seropositive. The sample consisted of PBMCs. The CDR3 DNA reads TGTGCCAGCAGCTTTCCCACGGGGAACGAGCAGTACTTC. Amino acid sequence: CASSFPTGNEQYF.